This TCR beta chain was captured by sequencing in a study of blood T cells in healthy people across ages. Combining a sample-barcoded 5' primer with a J-beta primer mix, a second PCR ran for 7 to 11 cycles. TCRdb analysed the 5' RACE reads with MiXCR anew, one entry per CDR3 protein. There are about 680,000 distinct CDR3 sequences in the sample; around 48% occur only once, and approximately 32% lies in the top ten. The CDR3 runs 15 residues. The germline CDR1 and CDR2 sequences are MNHEY and SMNVEV (reference sequence). Remarks on this clonotype: An end of the junction differs from the germline gene, which may be a read error.

Sequencing was done on a sample of blood. The TCR was taken from a woman aged 55-75 years in good health. The rearrangement links TRBV27 to TRBJ2-1; 9 bases agree with TRBD2. CDR3 coding DNA: TGTGCCAGCAGTATATCTAGCGGGACCCACGATGAGCAGTTCTTC. As protein: CASSISSGTHDEQFF.